This is a list of T cell receptor beta chains from one sample in a study of control samples from healthy donors and cancer patients. This table comes from immunoSEQ multiplex PCR, and its TCRdb copy is limited to in-frame clones, with some not included. The sample shows about 40,000 clones, more than 70% of them seen only once. The sample comprised PBMCs. Receptors originate from a woman aged 55-75 years with lung cancer. Each CDR3 is given with its conserved first and last residue. A D gene is named only where the DNA matches it firmly. The size of a clone is reported for some rows only, either as once, few or many, or as a class for expanded clones.

d_call j_call clone_size v_call cdr3_nt cdr3_aa
- TRBJ2-3 few TRBV5-1 TGCGCCAGCAGCTTGGGACTAGACACAGATACGCAGTATTTT CASSLGLDTDTQYF
- TRBJ1-3 - TRBV6-1 TGTGCCAGCAGGCCAATACAGGGTTCTGGAAACACCATATATTTT CASRPIQGSGNTIYF
TRBD1 TRBJ2-7 - TRBV19 TGTGCCAGTAGTATTGCGGGACAGGGGGCCGTGGAGCAGTACTTC CASSIAGQGAVEQYF
- TRBJ1-2 - TRBV10-3 TGTGCCATCAGCGAGGGGGGGGGCTACACCTTC CAISEGGGYTF
TRBD1 TRBJ2-7 - TRBV28 TGTGCCAGCAGTGGGACAGTTAGCTACGAGCAGTACTTC CASSGTVSYEQYF
TRBD2 TRBJ2-5 - TRBV6-5 TGTGCCAGCAAGGCTAGCGGATACCAAGAGACCCAGTACTTC CASKASGYQETQYF
TRBD2 TRBJ2-1 - TRBV7-3 TGTGCCAGCAGCTTACTAGCGGGAGGAGGGGATGAGCAGTTCTTC CASSLLAGGGDEQFF
TRBD2 TRBJ2-1 - TRBV7-2 TGTGCCAGCAGCTCCCCCGGGACTATCGACAATGAGCAGTTCTTC CASSSPGTIDNEQFF
- TRBJ1-1 - TRBV4-1 TGCGCCAGCAGCCAGTCGGTGAACACTGAAGCTTTCTTT CASSQSVNTEAFF
- TRBJ1-5 - TRBV6-4 TGTGCCAGCAACGGCGGGTTGACACATGATCGGCCCCAGCATTTT CASNGGLTHDRPQHF
- TRBJ2-1 - TRBV24-1 TGTGCCACCAGTCGAGCAAATGAGCAGTTCTTC CATSRANEQFF
- TRBJ1-1 - TRBV11-1 TGTGCCAGCAGCTTAGCCCCGGGACTGCAAGGGGACACTGAAGCTTTCTTT CASSLAPGLQGDTEAFF
- TRBJ1-3 once TRBV4-1 TGCGCCAGCAGCCAAGGTATTCTCAAAAAATTT CASSQGILKKF
- TRBJ1-5 once TRBV28 TGTGCCAGCAGTCCTCCTACAGGGCAGCCCCAGCATTTT CASSPPTGQPQHF
TRBD1 TRBJ2-3 once TRBV18 TGTGCCAGCTCACCATTACAACAGGGGTGGCTGGGAGATACGCAGTATTTT CASSPLQQGWLGDTQYF
TRBD2 TRBJ2-1 once TRBV18 TGTGCCAGCTCACCTAACAGAGCGGGAGTATTCTACAATGAGCAGTTCTTC CASSPNRAGVFYNEQFF
TRBD1 TRBJ2-7 - TRBV7-3 TGTGCCAGCAGCCCACCGCCGGGACAGGGTTCCTACGAGCAGTACTTC CASSPPPGQGSYEQYF
- TRBJ2-2 - TRBV7-8 TGTGCCAGCAGCCGAGGTCTGACTAGTGCCGGGGAGCTGTTTTTT CASSRGLTSAGELFF
- TRBJ2-1 - TRBV3-1/TRBV3-2 TGTGCCAGCAGCCAATCGTACCGGCTGGGTGAGCAGTTCTTC CASSQSYRLGEQFF
- TRBJ1-1 - TRBV19 TGTGCCAGTAGTTCTCCAGGGGACACTGAAGCTTTCTTT CASSSPGDTEAFF
TRBD2 TRBJ2-1 - TRBV5-1 TGCGCCAGCAGCTTGGGAGGTTATCGACTAGCGACGTACAATGAGCAGTTCTTC CASSLGGYRLATYNEQFF
TRBD1 TRBJ2-2 - TRBV7-3 TGTGCCAGCAGCTCCTGGGCAGGGGGCACCGGGGAGCTGTTTTTT CASSSWAGGTGELFF
- TRBJ1-5 - TRBV30 TGTGCCTGGAGTCGATTTGACGTTAGCAATCAGCCCCAGCATTTT CAWSRFDVSNQPQHF
- TRBJ1-2 - TRBV18 TGTGCCAGCTCACCAAGCGACAGGACCGGCTACACCTTC CASSPSDRTGYTF
TRBD1 TRBJ1-2 - TRBV29-1 TGCAGCGTTGTACGTGACAGGGAATCCGGTGGCTACACCTTC CSVVRDRESGGYTF
- TRBJ2-1 - TRBV6-1 TGTGCCAGCAGTGAGGGTTCCGATGAGCAGTTCTTC CASSEGSDEQFF